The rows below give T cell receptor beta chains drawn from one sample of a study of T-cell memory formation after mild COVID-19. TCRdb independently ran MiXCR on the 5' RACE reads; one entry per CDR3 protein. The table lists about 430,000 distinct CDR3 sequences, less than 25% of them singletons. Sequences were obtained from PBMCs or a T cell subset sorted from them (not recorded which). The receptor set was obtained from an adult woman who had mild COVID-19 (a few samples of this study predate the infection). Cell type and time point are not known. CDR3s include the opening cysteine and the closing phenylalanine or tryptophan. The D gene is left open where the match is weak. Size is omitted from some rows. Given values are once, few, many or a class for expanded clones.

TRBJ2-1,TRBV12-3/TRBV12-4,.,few,TGTGCCAGCAGTTTAGGAGCCGGTCAGGGTGGCAATGAGCAGTTCTTC,CASSLGAGQGGNEQFF
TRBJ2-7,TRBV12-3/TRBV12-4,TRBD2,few,TGTGCCAGCAGTTTCGGGACTAACGCTGTCGGGCAGTACTTC,CASSFGTNAVGQYF
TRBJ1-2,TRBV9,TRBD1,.,TGTGCCAGCAGCGTAGCTTCGAGACAGGGCCCCGTCGGCTATGGCTACACCTTC,CASSVASRQGPVGYGYTF
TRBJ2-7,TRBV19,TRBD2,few,TGTGCCAGTAGTGATAGCGGGAAGCAGTACTTC,CASSDSGKQYF
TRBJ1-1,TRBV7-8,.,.,TGTGCCAGCAGCTTAGCGTCCCAGGGGACCACTGAAGCTTTCTTT,CASSLASQGTTEAFF
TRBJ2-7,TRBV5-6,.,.,TGTGCCAGCAGCGGGCCCTCGATGAGCTCCTACGAGCAGTACTTC,CASSGPSMSSYEQYF
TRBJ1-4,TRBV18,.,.,TGTGCCAGCTCACCTACCACGGCAGCAACTAATGAAAAACTGTTTTTT,CASSPTTAATNEKLFF
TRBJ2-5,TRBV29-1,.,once,TGCAGCGTTGGAGGATTCCAAGAGACCCAGTACTTC,CSVGGFQETQYF
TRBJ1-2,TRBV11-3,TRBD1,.,TGTGCCAGCAGCCTGGGACAGCTAAGGAGCTACACCTTC,CASSLGQLRSYTF
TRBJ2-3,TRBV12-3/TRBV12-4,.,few,TGTGCCAGCAGTTTATTGATGATAGGCACAGATACGCAGTATTTT,CASSLLMIGTDTQYF
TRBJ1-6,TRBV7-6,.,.,TGTGCCAGCAGGGCAGACTCCTATAATTCACCCCTCCACTTT,CASRADSYNSPLHF
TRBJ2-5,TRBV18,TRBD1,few,TGTGCCAGCGGAATGGGACAGCAAGAGACCCAGTACTTC,CASGMGQQETQYF
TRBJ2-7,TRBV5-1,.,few,TGCGCCAGCAGCGTCGGACAACGAGACGAGCAGTACTTC,CASSVGQRDEQYF
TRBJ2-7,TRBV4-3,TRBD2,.,TGCGCCAGCAGCCAGGGACTAGCGGGAGTCCGCGAGCAGTACTTC,CASSQGLAGVREQYF
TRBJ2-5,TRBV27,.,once,TGTGCCAGCGGGAGCCCCTCGCGTAGGACCCAGTACTTC,CASGSPSRRTQYF
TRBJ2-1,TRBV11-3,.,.,TGTGCCAGCAGCTTCTACCCGGACTCCAATGAGCAGTTCTTC,CASSFYPDSNEQFF
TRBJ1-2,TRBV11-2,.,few,TGTGCCAGCAGCTTTCAGGCTCAGTATAACTATGGCTACACCTTC,CASSFQAQYNYGYTF
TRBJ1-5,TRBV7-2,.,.,TGTGCCAGCAGCTTAGGGGGGGCAAGCAATCAGCCCCAGCATTTT,CASSLGGASNQPQHF
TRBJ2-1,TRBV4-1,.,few,TGCGCCAGCAGCCATAAGGGCGCGGCCTACAATGAGCAGTTCTTC,CASSHKGAAYNEQFF
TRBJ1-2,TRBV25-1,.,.,TGTGCCAGCAGTGAAGGGCCTAGGGGCTACACCTTC,CASSEGPRGYTF
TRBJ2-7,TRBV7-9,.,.,TGTGCCAGCAGCTTATCGGCTAGCGTCCACGAGCAGTACTTC,CASSLSASVHEQYF
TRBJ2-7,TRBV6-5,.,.,TGTGCCAGCAGTTACCACATGACGGACTCCTACGAGCAGTACTTC,CASSYHMTDSYEQYF
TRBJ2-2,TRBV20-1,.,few,TGCAGTGCTAGAAAACGACAGACCAGGGGCACCGGGGAGCTGTTTTTT,CSARKRQTRGTGELFF
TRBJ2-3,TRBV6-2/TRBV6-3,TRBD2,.,TGTGCCAGCCGCGTCGGGAGGCCGAGCACAGATACGCAGTATTTT,CASRVGRPSTDTQYF
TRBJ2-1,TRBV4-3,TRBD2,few,TGCGCCAGCAGCCAAGTACGTTCACTAGCGGGAGGTAGGGAGCAGTTCTTC,CASSQVRSLAGGREQFF
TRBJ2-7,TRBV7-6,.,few,TGTGCCAGCACCCTCAGCGGAGGGGACTCCAAAGGCGAGCAGTACTTC,CASTLSGGDSKGEQYF
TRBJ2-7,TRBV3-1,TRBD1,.,TGTGCCAGCAGCCGTGATCCGGGACAGGGCTACGAGCAGTACTTC,CASSRDPGQGYEQYF
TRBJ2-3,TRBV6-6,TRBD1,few,TGTGCCAGCAGTTACGCAGGGGGCGGCACAGATACGCAGTATTTT,CASSYAGGGTDTQYF
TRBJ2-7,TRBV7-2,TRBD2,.,TGTGCCAGCAGCTCACCCGGGACTAGCGGGCTCGAGCAGTACTTC,CASSSPGTSGLEQYF
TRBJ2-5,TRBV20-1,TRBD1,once,TGCAGTGCTCCCAGGGGGCTAGAGACCCAGTACTTC,CSAPRGLETQYF
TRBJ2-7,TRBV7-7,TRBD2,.,TGTGCTAGCAGCCCTAGCGGGCTCTACGAGCAGTACTTC,CASSPSGLYEQYF
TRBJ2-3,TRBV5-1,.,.,TGCGCCAGCAGCGAAGGAACTAGCACAGATACGCAGTATTTT,CASSEGTSTDTQYF
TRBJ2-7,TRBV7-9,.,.,TGTGCCAGCAGCTTAAAGTCAGGTGGGCCCCCCGAGCAGTACTTC,CASSLKSGGPPEQYF
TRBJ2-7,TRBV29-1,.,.,TGCAGCGTAGAGACCCACACCTACGAGCAGTACTTC,CSVETHTYEQYF
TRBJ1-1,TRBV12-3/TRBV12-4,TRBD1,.,TGTGCCAGCAGTTTGAGGACAGGGCCCTCCGAAGCTTTCTTT,CASSLRTGPSEAFF
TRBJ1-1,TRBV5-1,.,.,TGCGCCAGCAGCTTACGAGTAAACGTTCAGAGGGAGACTGAAGCTTTCTTT,CASSLRVNVQRETEAFF
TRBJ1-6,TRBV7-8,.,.,TGTGCCAGCAGCTTAATGATCGGACAGCGCTACAATTCACCCCTCCACTTT,CASSLMIGQRYNSPLHF
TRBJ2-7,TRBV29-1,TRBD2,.,TGCAGCGTCTCGGGGACTAGCGGCTCCTACGAGCAGTACTTC,CSVSGTSGSYEQYF
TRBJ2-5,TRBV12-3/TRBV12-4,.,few,TGTGCCAGCACCCAAGGGGTGACCCAGTACTTC,CASTQGVTQYF
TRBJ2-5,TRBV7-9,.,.,TGTGCCAGCACTATCGCGGGGGGACAGGGAGATGAGACCCAGTACTTC,CASTIAGGQGDETQYF
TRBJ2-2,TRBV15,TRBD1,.,TGTGCCACCAGCAGAACCATCGGGACAGACAAGCCCCCATATAGCTCGTGGGAGCTGTTTTTT,CATSRTIGTDKPPYSSWELFF
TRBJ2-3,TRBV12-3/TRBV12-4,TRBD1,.,TGTGCCAGCAGTTTAAATTGGCAGGGGGTATCAGATACGCAGTATTTT,CASSLNWQGVSDTQYF
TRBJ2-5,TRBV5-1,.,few,TGCGCCAGCAGCCCCGCTCCCACAGGGCAAGAGACCCAGTACTTC,CASSPAPTGQETQYF
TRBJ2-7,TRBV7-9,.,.,TGTGCCAGCAGCCCCGCCCCAGAAAGCTCCTACGAGCAGTACTTC,CASSPAPESSYEQYF
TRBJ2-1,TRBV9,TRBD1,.,TGTGCCAGCAGCGGACCGGGACAGGGCTACAATGAGCAGTTCTTC,CASSGPGQGYNEQFF
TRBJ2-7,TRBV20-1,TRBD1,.,TGCAGTGCTAGATCCGGGACAGGGGGCTACGAGCAGTACTTC,CSARSGTGGYEQYF
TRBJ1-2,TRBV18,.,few,TGTGCCAGCACTACAGAAAACTATGGCTACACCTTC,CASTTENYGYTF
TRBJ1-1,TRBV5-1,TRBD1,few,TGCGCCAGCAGCGGACCGGGACAGGGGCGTATTGAAGCTTTCTTT,CASSGPGQGRIEAFF
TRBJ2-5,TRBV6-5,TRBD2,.,TGTGCCAGCAGCTCCGGACTAGCGGGAGGGCGTGGGGAGACCCAGTACTTC,CASSSGLAGGRGETQYF
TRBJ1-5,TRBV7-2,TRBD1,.,TGTGCCAGCAGCCCACCCGGACAGGGTCGGGGGCAGCCCCAGCATTTT,CASSPPGQGRGQPQHF
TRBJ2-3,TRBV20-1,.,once,TGCAGTGTCCCAGCGACTAGCACAGATACGCAGTATTTT,CSVPATSTDTQYF
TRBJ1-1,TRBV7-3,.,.,TGTGCCAGCAGCTTAAATAAGGGAGACATGAACACTGAAGCTTTCTTT,CASSLNKGDMNTEAFF
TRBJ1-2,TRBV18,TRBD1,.,TGTGCCAGCTCACCCGACAGGGCTAACTATGGCTACACCTTC,CASSPDRANYGYTF
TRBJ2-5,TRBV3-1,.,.,TGTGCCAGCAGCCATACAGGGTCGGGCCAAGAGACCCAGTACTTC,CASSHTGSGQETQYF
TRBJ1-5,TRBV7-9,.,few,TGTGCCAGCAGCTTTCAGGGGAATCAGCCCCAGCATTTT,CASSFQGNQPQHF